This T cell receptor (beta chain) was identified during a study of TIL therapy for anti-PD-1-resistant metastatic lung cancer. Sequencing used immunoSEQ v3. Repertoires were generated with immunoSEQ multiplex PCR, while TCRdb's copy carries only in-frame clones and drops some. Of 30,000 to 45,000 clones in the sample, roughly 70% were seen once. Time point indicated: pre-treatment sample, taken before nivolumab and TIL therapy. The V gene end was trimmed by 4 bases and the J gene end by 6 bases; junction bases not matched to a gene: 3. From germline, CDR1 is MGHDK and CDR2 SYGVNS. The CDR3 extends over 12 amino acids.

The starting material was blood, obtained at baseline. The rearrangement links TRBV25-1 to TRBJ2-7, with 7 nucleotides matching TRBD1. The receptor was isolated from a person between 25 and 80 years old with non-small cell lung cancer. CDR3 amino acids: CASSATGSEQYF. The CDR3 DNA reads as TGTGCCAGCAGTGCGACAGGGTCCGAGCAGTACTTC.